Sequencing of this T cell receptor (beta chain) was carried out in a study of blood T cells in healthy people across ages. From germline, CDR1 is SGHRS and CDR2 YFSETQ. The CDR3 length is 16 residues. V shed 4 bases and J 0 bases; nucleotides not matched to a gene: 7. Only a few counts were recorded for this clonotype. Its antigen remains unidentified. The extraction recovered at least 5.5 micrograms of total RNA per sample. Whole-study findings and limits: Any conclusive comparison of naive versus antigen-experienced cells was prevented by using unsorted PBMCs.

Primers used in a second PCR of about 6 to 11 cycles were a sample-barcoded 5' primer and a J-beta primer mix. TCRdb reprocessed the 5' RACE reads via MiXCR and lists one record per CDR3 protein. The data contain 700,000 to 950,000 distinct CDR3 sequences, roughly 45% of them singletons. Sequencing was performed on blood. The chain couples TRBV5-1 to TRBJ1-2; 9 positions agree with TRBD1. This clonotype was obtained from a woman aged 55-70 years in good health. CDR3 DNA sequence: TGCGCCAGCAGCAACGGCCGGGACAGGGCTAACTATGGCTACACCTTC. The encoded protein is CASSNGRDRANYGYTF.